Below are 15 T cell receptor beta chains sequenced from a single sample in a study of T cells after posttransplantation cyclophosphamide. TCRdb's copy holds only in-frame clones and misses some; the assay was immunoSEQ multiplex PCR. There are 32,000 or so clones in the sample; approximately 90% occur only once, and around 14% lies in the top ten. Sequencing input: PBMCs. Source of these receptors: a woman between 40 and 55 years old with a blood cancer, CMV-positive, and with a related stem cell donor.

This clone was seen a handful of times. The V call is TRBV2, the J call TRBJ1-4, with 8 bases that match TRBD1. The CDR3 is 13 amino acids. The J segment lost 5 bases and the V segment lost 6 bases, leaving 2 bases of the junction unmatched. Germline V lookup: CDR1 SNHLY, CDR2 FYNNEI. As DNA, the CDR3 is TGTGCCAGCAGCCGGACAGGGAATGAAAAACTGTTTTTT. Its translation is CASSRTGNEKLFF.

This CDR3 reads CASSLGDRGYQETQYF. The CDR3 bases are TGTGCCAGCAGCTTAGGAGACAGGGGCTACCAAGAGACCCAGTACTTC. The chain joins TRBV11-2 to TRBJ2-5, with 8 bases fitting TRBD1. The CDR3 consists of 16 residues. V trimming: 1 base; J trimming: 0 bases; junction bases outside the gene matches: 4. Germline V gives CDR1 SGHAT, CDR2 FQNNGV.

V gene TRBV7-9 combines with J gene TRBJ2-3, with no clear D. V lost 5 bases and J 0 bases, leaving 12 bases between the germline ends. This CDR3 contains 15 residues. Germline assignment: CDR1 SEHNR and CDR2 FQNEAQ (reference sequence). Here the CDR3 reads CASSRYETSTDTQYF. The CDR3 nucleotides are TGTGCCAGCAGCCGGTACGAGACTAGCACAGATACGCAGTATTTT.

V is TRBV5-1 and J is TRBJ2-3; D may be TRBD1 (6 bases). Trimming removed 0 bases from V and 3 bases from J, with 11 bases in between. The germline gives CDR1 SGHRS, CDR2 YFSETQ. CDR3 size: 15 residues. DNA for the CDR3: TGCGCCAGCAGCTTGGAGGGGGTGGGGACAGATACGCAGTATTTT. It encodes CASSLEGVGTDTQYF.

This clone was picked up one time. The chain employs TRBV7-9 and TRBJ1-1; D is possibly TRBD1 (6 bases). V lost 3 bases, J lost 3 bases, and 14 bases lay in between. The CDR3 sequence is 15 residues long. CDR1 and CDR2 from the germline V gene are SEHNR and FQNEAQ (reference sequence). The CDR3 sequence is CASSFGRNRDTEAFF. The CDR3 nucleotides are TGTGCCAGCAGCTTCGGCAGGAACAGGGACACTGAAGCTTTCTTT.

V is TRBV4-1 and J is TRBJ1-1; D may be TRBD1 (5 bases). The ends were cut back, 5 bases at V and 1 base at J, with 8 bases in the middle. Germline-derived CDR1 and CDR2 are MGHRA and YSYEKL. This CDR3 comprises 13 residues. The CDR3, as DNA: TGCGCCAGCAGCAGGGGCCCGAACACTGAAGCTTTCTTT. This encodes CASSRGPNTEAFF.

A note on this clone: The sample has other DNA sequences that encode this CDR3 too. This chain links TRBV5-1 with TRBJ1-4; unclear D gene. This CDR3 contains 16 residues. CDR1 is SGHRS and CDR2 is YFSETQ in the germline V gene. The V end lost 0 bases, the J end lost 0 bases, and 9 bases lay between the germline ends. The CDR3 nucleotides read TGCGCCAGCAGCTTGGGGGCCAGGACAACTAATGAAAAACTGTTTTTT. Protein: CASSLGARTTNEKLFF.

This sequence joins TRBV12-5 and TRBJ2-5; no clear D gene. The DNA end lines up better with TRBJ2-7; the J call may be wrong. The length of the CDR3 is 13 residues. From germline, CDR1 is LGHNT and CDR2 FRNRAP. The CDR3 DNA reads as TGTGCTAGTGGTTTAGGCGGAGCCTACGAGCAGTACTTC. Translating it yields CASGLGGAYEQYF.

The V call is TRBV5-3, the J call TRBJ1-5; the D is unclear. TRBV5-3 is designated an ORF whose function remains uncertain. The CDR3 loop spans 11 amino acids. V lost 9 bases and J 2 bases, leaving 6 bases between the germline ends. The CDR3 reads CATTGNQPQHF. DNA for the CDR3: TGTGCCACCACAGGCAATCAGCCCCAGCATTTT.

The V gene is TRBV7-8, the J gene TRBJ1-1; D possibly corresponds to TRBD1 (5 bases). The CDR3 runs 14 residues. Germline V lookup: CDR1 SGHVS, CDR2 FQNEAQ. V gave up 4 bases and J gave up 2 bases, with 11 bases separating them. The DNA of the CDR3 is TGTGCCAGCAGCTCTTCCAGGGTTAACACTGAAGCTTTCTTT. Translating it yields CASSSSRVNTEAFF.

The rearrangement uses TRBV5-4 and TRBJ2-5, with 9 nucleotides matching TRBD1. This CDR3 is built from 17 residues. V dropped 2 bases and J dropped 0; count of bases not matched to a gene: 8. Germline CDR1 is SGHNT and CDR2 is YYREEE (reference sequence). The CDR3 here is CASSLTGQGVYQETQYF. For the CDR3, the DNA is TGTGCCAGCAGCTTAACGGGACAGGGCGTGTACCAAGAGACCCAGTACTTC.

V and J are TRBV4-1 and TRBJ2-2, with TRBD1 matching 10 bases. The length of the CDR3 is 16 residues. Germline lookup yields CDR1 MGHRA and CDR2 YSYEKL. V was clipped by 2 bases and J by 7 bases; unmatched bases: 7. CDR3 residues: CASSQPKTGGYGELFF. The CDR3 DNA sequence: TGCGCCAGCAGCCAACCTAAGACAGGGGGCTACGGGGAGCTGTTTTTT.

CDR3 residues: CASSWGLGTDTQYF. The CDR3 DNA is TGTGCCAGCAGCTGGGGACTGGGCACAGATACGCAGTATTTT. The gene calls are TRBV7-3 and TRBJ2-3, with D possibly matching TRBD2 (6 bases). V lost 4 bases and J lost 1, with 9 bases in between. Germline V CDR1 and CDR2: SGHTA, FQGTGA. This CDR3 region has 14 residues. Supplemented by reference TRBV7-3 and TRBJ2-3, the full variable domain reads GAGVSQTPSNKVTEKGKYVELRCDPISGHTALYWYRQSLGQGPEFLIYFQGTGAADDSGLPNDRFFAVRPEGSVSTLKIQRTERGDSAVYLCASSWGLGTDTQYFGPGTRLTVL.

The CDR3 bases are TGCGCCAGCAGCCAAGGAGGGGAGGGATCGGGTAATGAAAAACTGTTTTTT. It translates to CASSQGGEGSGNEKLFF. The V and J genes are TRBV4-3 and TRBJ1-4; perhaps TRBD1 as D (5 bases). Per germline, CDR1 LGHNA and CDR2 YSLEER. V shed 1 base and J shed 4 bases, with 16 bases lying between them. The CDR3 has 17 amino acids.

This clone was picked up one time. The gene calls are TRBV6-5 and TRBJ2-3; D perhaps matches TRBD1 (5 bases). The CDR3 is 14 residues long. Germline V lookup: CDR1 MNHEY, CDR2 SVGAGI. Trimming removed 3 bases from V and 6 bases from J, with 13 bases in between. The DNA for the CDR3 is TGTGCCAGCAGTTATTGGGGCAGGTCTGATACGCAGTATTTT. It is translated as CASSYWGRSDTQYF.